These 14 T cell receptor beta chains were all obtained from the same sample, sequenced in a study of cytomegalovirus exposure and HLA in healthy donors. The PCR made use of 60 Vbeta and 13 Jbeta primers. The assay was immunoSEQ multiplex PCR, and TCRdb's table has in-frame clones only and misses some. The sample has fewer than 110,000 clones, approximately 79% seen once. The sequenced sample consisted of PBMCs. The source is a man younger than 35 in good health and CMV-seronegative.

This clone has a handful of counts. The CDR3 region is CASSQDFRGTEAFF. The CDR3, as DNA: TGTGCCAGCAGCCAAGATTTCAGGGGGACTGAAGCTTTCTTT. The genes are TRBV4-2 and TRBJ1-1; 7 nucleotides line up with TRBD1. The CDR3 extends over 14 amino acids. Germline values: CDR1 LGHNA, CDR2 YNFKEQ. Trimming at V came to 0 bases and at J to 5 bases, leaving 3 bases not matched to a gene.

On this clone itself: A read error may produce the germline difference seen at one junction end. V gene TRBV7-9 combines with J gene TRBJ2-7, with a tentative D call TRBD2 (6 bases). CDR3 length: 16 amino acids. Per germline, CDR1 SEHNR and CDR2 FQNEAQ (reference sequence). This CDR3 is CSSSQVSVGGIYEQYF. DNA for the CDR3: TGTTCCAGCAGCCAAGTTTCAGTGGGAGGCATCTACGAGCAGTACTTC.

This clone was detected once. V and J are TRBV9 and TRBJ2-1; the match to TRBD1 covers 11 bases. This CDR3 comprises 15 residues. The germline V gene encodes CDR1 SGDLS and CDR2 YYNGEE. V shed 3 bases and J 7 bases; nucleotides not matched to a gene: 6. CDR3 DNA: TGTGCCAGCAGCGCGCGGACAGGGGGCACGAATGAGCAGTTCTTC. It specifies CASSARTGGTNEQFF.

This chain connects TRBV5-6 to TRBJ2-2; D is ambiguous. The germline V gene encodes CDR1 SGHDT and CDR2 YYEEEE. The CDR3 runs 12 residues. Trimming shortened V by 2 bases and J by 7 bases, and 6 bases separated the two germline ends. The DNA of the CDR3 is TGTGCCAGCAGCTTAACCAGCGGGGAGCTGTTTTTT. Translated: CASSLTSGELFF. Full variable domain (remainder filled in from reference TRBV5-6 and TRBJ2-2): DAGVTQSPTHLIKTRGQQVTLRCSPKSGHDTVSWYQQALGQGPQFIFQYYEEEERQRGNFPDRFSGHQFPNYSSELNVNALLLGDSALYLCASSLTSGELFFGEGSRLTVL.

The CDR3 DNA follows: TGCGCCAGCAGCCCGCGAGGAGGTCCTACGAACACCGGGGAGCTGTTTTTT. Amino acid sequence: CASSPRGGPTNTGELFF. The V and J genes are TRBV4-3 and TRBJ2-2; D might be TRBD2 (5 bases). CDR3 length equals 17 residues. The germline V and J ends were trimmed by 4 bases and 0 bases, with 15 bases remaining between them. The V gene's germline CDR1 is LGHNA and CDR2 YSLEER.

The rearrangement links TRBV5-8 to TRBJ1-6; 9 bases are a match to TRBD1. The CDR3 consists of 16 residues. J was trimmed by 5 bases and V by 6 bases; bases with no gene match: 9. Germline CDR1 and CDR2: SGHTS and YDEGEE. The CDR3 reads CASTPLRDRDNSPLHF. The CDR3 nucleotides are TGTGCCAGCACCCCACTCCGGGACAGGGATAATTCACCCCTCCACTTT.

V is TRBV7-2 and J is TRBJ2-7, with 8 positions matching TRBD1. V lost 3 bases to trimming and J lost 2 bases; unmatched junction nucleotides: 3. The CDR3 is 14 residues long. Germline CDR1 SGHTA, CDR2 FQGNSA. CDR3 bases: TGTGCCAGCAGCTTGGCAGGGGGCCCCTACGAGCAGTACTTC. It translates to CASSLAGGPYEQYF.

The V call is TRBV7-2, the J call TRBJ2-1; TRBD2 matches 11 bases. With 5 bases clipped from V and 6 bases from J, the junction kept 12 bases outside the gene matches. Germline V gene data show CDR1 as SGHTA and CDR2 as FQGNSA. This CDR3 has 17 residues. The chain's CDR3 is CASSPDSGSGGANEQFF. The CDR3 nucleotides read TGTGCCAGCAGCCCCGATAGCGGTAGCGGGGGGGCCAATGAGCAGTTCTTC.

The J gene is TRBJ1-2, the V gene TRBV7-3; 10 nucleotides align to TRBD1. The germline V gene encodes CDR1 SGHTA and CDR2 FQGTGA. The CDR3 is made up of 15 amino acids. J lost 1 base, V lost 2 bases, and 1 base had no gene match. CDR3 amino acids: CASSLRDRGNYGYTF. As DNA, the CDR3 is TGTGCCAGCAGCTTACGGGACAGGGGTAACTATGGCTACACCTTC.

The chain joins TRBV6-5 to TRBJ2-5; the D gene is possibly TRBD2 (6 bases). This CDR3 has 16 residues. Trimming removed 0 bases at V and 5 bases at J, with 16 bases between. Per the germline V gene, CDR1 is MNHEY and CDR2 is SVGAGI. The CDR3 DNA follows: TGTGCCAGCAGTTACTCGAGCTGGGGACTTCGGGAGACCCAGTACTTC. Residues: CASSYSSWGLRETQYF.

J is TRBJ2-5 and V is TRBV5-6; 7 bases line up with TRBD1. This CDR3 is 17 amino acids long. Germline CDR1 is SGHDT and CDR2 is YYEEEE. V shed 1 base, J shed 0 bases, and the junction held 9 bases outside the gene matches. Written as DNA, the CDR3 is TGTGCCAGCAGCTTGTTGGTCGGGACAGAATACCAAGAGACCCAGTACTTC. Protein: CASSLLVGTEYQETQYF.

This clone was found a few times. At the DNA level, this CDR3 is encoded by other sequences in the same sample as well. This chain connects TRBV9 to TRBJ2-2; weak D call: TRBD1 (5 bases). The germline V gene has CDR1 SGDLS and CDR2 YYNGEE. V was clipped by 0 bases and J by 5 bases, with 8 bases between them. CDR3 length: 14 residues. The CDR3 loop is CASSVVPGTGELFF. The CDR3 region has the DNA TGTGCCAGCAGCGTAGTGCCAGGGACCGGGGAGCTGTTTTTT. Variable domain in full (rest from reference TRBV9 and TRBJ2-2): DSGVTQTPKHLITATGQRVTLRCSPRSGDLSVYWYQQSLDQGLQFLIQYYNGEERAKGNILERFSAQQFPDLHSELNLSSLELGDSALYFCASSVVPGTGELFFGEGSRLTVL.

By frequency in the sample, this clone is large. The chain carries TRBV4-3 and TRBJ1-4; 9 bases are a match to TRBD1. The germline CDR1 and CDR2 sequences are LGHNA and YSLEER. V dropped 0 bases and J dropped 7; count of bases not matched to a gene: 0. CDR3 length: 14 amino acids. The CDR3, as DNA: TGCGCCAGCAGCCAAGAACAGGGGGCTGAAAAACTGTTTTTT. Its translation: CASSQEQGAEKLFF.

On this clone itself: The germline gene is not matched at one end of the junction; a read error may be the cause. This chain links TRBV28 with TRBJ1-2; weak D call: TRBD1 (6 bases). Germline CDR1 MDHEN, CDR2 SYDVKM. The CDR3 contains 15 residues. The CDR3 region is CASSLAGAENYGYPF. The CDR3, as DNA: TGTGCCAGCAGTTTAGCAGGGGCAGAAAACTATGGCTACCCCTTC.